A single sample gave rise to the 28 T cell receptor beta chains below, sequenced in a study of blood T cells in healthy people across ages. A second roughly 7 to 12 cycle PCR used barcoded and J-beta primers. TCRdb re-derived calls from the 5' RACE reads in MiXCR, one entry per CDR3 protein. Of 1.5 million to 2 million distinct CDR3 sequences in the sample, around 42% were seen once. Sequencing input: blood. These receptor sequences come from a human donor in good health.

This chain links TRBV20-1 with TRBJ2-5; D unclear. CDR1 DFQATT and CDR2 SNEGSKA come from the germline V gene (reference sequence). CDR3 length equals 10 residues. V was shortened by 5 bases and J by 4 bases, with 5 bases between the two germline ends. CDR3 sequence (DNA): TGCAGTGCTCAGTCAGAGACCCAGTACTTC. Its translation: CSAQSETQYF.

This clonotype was counted only a few times. In DNA form, the CDR3 reads TGTGCCAGCAGATCCGGGACAGGGCGTTTGGAGCCCCAGCATTTT. This codes for CASRSGTGRLEPQHF. The chain employs TRBV27 and TRBJ1-5, with TRBD1 matching over 9 bases. CDR1 and CDR2 from the germline V gene are MNHEY and SMNVEV (reference sequence). CDR3 length: 15 residues. With V trimmed by 6 bases and J by 8 bases, 11 bases remained unmatched.

This clonotype has just a few counts. The rearrangement links TRBV7-9 to TRBJ2-5; possible D gene TRBD2, 5 bases. Germline CDR1 reads SEHNR; CDR2 reads FQNEAQ (reference sequence). This CDR3 has 14 amino acids. V shed 5 bases and J shed 4 bases, with 14 bases lying between them. This CDR3 is CASSRGPGRETQYF. In DNA, the CDR3 is TGTGCCAGCAGCCGGGGTCCGGGAAGAGAGACCCAGTACTTC. The variable domain in full, with the rest retrieved from reference TRBV7-9 and TRBJ2-5, is DTGVSQNPRHKITKRGQNVTFRCDPISEHNRLYWYRQTLGQGPEFLTYFQNEAQLEKSRLLSDRFSAERPKGSFSTLEIQRTEQGDSAMYLCASSRGPGRETQYFGPGTRLLVL.

CDR3 DNA: TGTGCCAGCAGAGAAGGGGGCTCACCCCTCCACTTT. As protein: CASREGGSPLHF. V usage is TRBV25-1 and J usage is TRBJ1-6; TRBD1 matches at 7 bases. J lost 10 bases, V lost 6 bases, and 3 bases had no gene match. In germline, CDR1 is MGHDK, CDR2 SYGVNS. The CDR3 extends over 12 amino acids.

The chain joins TRBV4-1 to TRBJ2-6; unclear D gene. Looked up from germline, CDR1 is MGHRA and CDR2 is YSYEKL. The CDR3 sequence is 15 residues long. V gave up 0 bases and J gave up 5 bases, with 8 bases separating them. The CDR3: CASSQDVDWANVLTF. CDR3 DNA: TGCGCCAGCAGCCAAGACGTCGACTGGGCCAACGTCCTGACTTTC.

A word on this clonotype: An end of the junction differs from the germline gene, which may be a read error. The chain is built from TRBV7-9 and TRBJ1-1; no firm D call. This CDR3 has 12 residues. Per the germline V gene, CDR1 is SEHNR and CDR2 is FQNEAQ (reference sequence). CDR3 bases: TGTGTCAGCAGCCTTGGGAACACTGAAGCTTTCTTT. Protein sequence: CVSSLGNTEAFF.

The sample holds one count of this clonotype. This rearrangement joins TRBV6-6 to TRBJ2-6, with a weak D call TRBD1 (5 bases). This CDR3 spans 16 amino acids. The germline V gene has CDR1 MNHNY and CDR2 SVGAGI (reference sequence). Between the trimmed V and J ends, which lost 2 bases and 1 base, there was a span of 9 bases. Here the CDR3 DNA reads TGTGCCAGCAGTTACCGACCAGGGTCTGGGGCCAACGTCCTGACTTTC. It encodes CASSYRPGSGANVLTF.

This chain joins TRBV14 and TRBJ2-2; D ambiguous. The CDR3 is made up of 12 amino acids. V lost 1 base and J lost 7, with 4 bases in between. Germline CDR1 and CDR2: SGHDN and FVKESK. The CDR3: CASSQVSGELFF. The CDR3 bases are TGTGCCAGCAGCCAAGTCAGCGGGGAGCTGTTTTTT.

This clonotype was seen more than once but under ten times. The chain combines TRBV3-1 with TRBJ2-4, with D maybe TRBD1 (6 bases). Germline lookup yields CDR1 LGHDT and CDR2 YNNKEL (reference sequence). The CDR3 totals 15 residues. Between the trimmed V and J ends, which lost 5 bases and 7 bases, there was a span of 18 bases. The CDR3 nucleotides read TGTGCCAGCAGCGCTCACTTGGGACACTTCAACATTCAGTACTTC. It codes for CASSAHLGHFNIQYF.

This chain uses TRBV10-3 with TRBJ1-2; D is ambiguous. The germline gives CDR1 ENHRY, CDR2 SYGVKD. V lost 0 bases, J lost 1 base, and 9 bases lay in between. CDR3 length equals 15 residues. The CDR3 DNA sequence: TGTGCCATCAGTGAGTCGGAAGGGTTTAACTATGGCTACACCTTC. Protein: CAISESEGFNYGYTF.

This clonotype has only one observation. A read error may produce the germline difference seen at one junction end. This chain uses TRBV2 with TRBJ2-4; TRBD1 aligns across 10 bases. The CDR3 consists of 15 residues. The V gene's germline CDR1 is SNHLY and CDR2 FYNNEI. CDR3 sequence: CASSSGQGFKSIQYF. The CDR3 DNA reads as TGTGCCAGCAGTTCGGGACAGGGGTTCAAAAGCATTCAGTACTTC.

Ten or more counts support this clonotype. This chain connects TRBV20-1 to TRBJ2-3, with TRBD2 matching 10 bases. The junction had 19 bases not matched to a gene; V was cut back by 3 bases and J by 7 bases. Germline V CDR1 and CDR2: DFQATT, SNEGSKA (reference sequence). The CDR3 sequence is 18 residues long. The CDR3 region has the DNA TGCAGTGCTAGTTATCCTCTAGCGGGGGCCACACGATCTTATACGCAGTATTTT. It specifies CSASYPLAGATRSYTQYF.

This clonotype was seen repeatedly, ten times or more. The chain uses TRBV7-9 and TRBJ2-2; D gene uncertain. Germline lookup yields CDR1 SEHNR and CDR2 FQNEAQ (reference sequence). The CDR3 loop spans 15 amino acids. V was pared by 5 bases and J by 5 bases, with 15 bases between. This CDR3 is CASSPPGRVTGELFF. The CDR3 DNA reads TGTGCCAGCAGCCCCCCAGGCCGGGTGACCGGGGAGCTGTTTTTT.

The CDR3 reads CSAKEADNSPLHF. DNA for the CDR3: TGCAGTGCAAAAGAGGCAGATAATTCACCCCTCCACTTT. V and J are TRBV20-1 and TRBJ1-6; D is ambiguous. CDR3 length: 13 residues. The ends were cut back, 6 bases at V and 5 bases at J, with 11 bases in the middle. Germline lookup yields CDR1 DFQATT and CDR2 SNEGSKA (reference sequence).

This clonotype was seen a handful of times. The chain links TRBV12-3 or TRBV12-4 to TRBJ2-2; D is ambiguous. The CDR3 covers 16 residues. V dropped 4 bases and J dropped 4 bases, with 16 bases sitting between them. In DNA form, the CDR3 reads TGTGCCAGCAGTTCCTACCTGACTGGGATCACCGGGGAGCTGTTTTTT. It codes for CASSSYLTGITGELFF.

The V and J genes are TRBV3-1 and TRBJ2-3, with no clear D. The germline V gene encodes CDR1 LGHDT and CDR2 YNNKEL (reference sequence). There are 14 residues in the CDR3. V was pared by 2 bases and J by 10 bases, with 16 bases between. CDR3 in amino acids: CASSQYPAHGAQYF. The CDR3 DNA is TGTGCCAGCAGCCAATACCCCGCCCATGGAGCGCAGTATTTT.

This rearrangement joins TRBV7-3 to TRBJ1-1; TRBD1 agrees at 7 bases. This CDR3 region has 13 residues. The junction had 4 bases not matched to a gene; V was cut back by 2 bases and J by 7 bases. Per the germline V gene, CDR1 is SGHTA and CDR2 is FQGTGA. The CDR3 loop reads CASSLEQGNEAFF. In nucleotides, the CDR3 is TGTGCCAGCAGCTTAGAACAGGGGAATGAAGCTTTCTTT.

The CDR3 nucleotides are TGTGCCAGCAGCCAAACCGGGTTCGGCTACACCTTC. This sequence encodes CASSQTGFGYTF. The V and J genes are TRBV13 and TRBJ1-2; no firm D call. V was trimmed by 5 bases and J by 8 bases, leaving 12 bases between them. CDR3 length: 12 amino acids. Germline loops: CDR1 PRHDT, CDR2 FYEKMQ (reference sequence).

The J gene is TRBJ2-3, the V gene TRBV2; D gene unclear. In germline, CDR1 is SNHLY, CDR2 FYNNEI. Trimming took off 3 bases at V and 1 base at J, with 8 bases between the two ends. CDR3 length: 14 residues. The CDR3 reads CASSESFRTDTQYF. The CDR3 DNA is TGTGCCAGCAGTGAGTCCTTCCGCACAGATACGCAGTATTTT.

The chain is built from TRBV5-1 and TRBJ2-5, with D hard to call. The CDR3 totals 17 residues. Germline values: CDR1 SGHRS, CDR2 YFSETQ. V lost 3 bases, J lost 2 bases, and 20 bases lay in between. In nucleotides, the CDR3 is TGCGCCAGCAGCTCACCGAAAGGAACCCCTGGGCAAGAGACCCAGTACTTC. It is translated as CASSSPKGTPGQETQYF. Filled out from reference TRBV5-1 and TRBJ2-5, the complete variable domain reads KAGVTQTPRYLIKTRGQQVTLSCSPISGHRSVSWYQQTPGQGLQFLFEYFSETQRNKGNFPGRFSGRQFSNSRSEMNVSTLELGDSALYLCASSSPKGTPGQETQYFGPGTRLLVL.

This clonotype was observed a few times. The rearrangement links TRBV6-5 to TRBJ2-4; 7 bases align to TRBD1. The J call may not be correct, given that the DNA end is closer to TRBJ2-7. CDR3 size: 13 residues. Germline CDR1 and CDR2: MNHEY and SVGAGI. CDR3 coding DNA: TGTGCCAGCAGTTACGGGACAGCCTCCGAGCAGTACTTC. Its protein product is CASSYGTASEQYF.

There are a few counts of this clonotype. J is TRBJ1-2 and V is TRBV27; TRBD1 aligns across 10 bases. V lost 6 bases and J lost 4; bases outside the gene matches: 8. This CDR3 is built from 15 residues. Looked up from germline, CDR1 is MNHEY and CDR2 is SMNVEV (reference sequence). DNA for the CDR3: TGTGCCAGCAGCTCAGGACAGGGGGACGGCTATGGCTACACCTTC. Protein: CASSSGQGDGYGYTF.

CDR3: CSARDRSVLIDEQFF. DNA for the CDR3: TGCAGTGCTAGAGATCGCTCAGTGCTGATAGATGAGCAGTTCTTC. The V gene is TRBV20-1, the J gene TRBJ2-1; D is unresolved. CDR3 length equals 15 residues. CDR1 is DFQATT, CDR2 SNEGSKA, per germline (reference sequence). V was clipped by 0 bases and J by 8 bases, with 17 bases between them.

Details on this clonotype: Likely a read error: the CDR3 ends without its conserved phenylalanine or tryptophan. The genes are TRBV7-6 and TRBJ2-2, with 13 bases fitting TRBD2. Germline CDR1 reads SGHVS; CDR2 reads FNYEAQ. Germline trimming cut 1 base from V and 3 bases from J; bases unmatched to any gene: 5. The CDR3 totals 18 residues. The CDR3 DNA is TGTGCCAGCAGCTTAGTCACTAGCGGGGGGGCCCACACCGGGGAGCTGTTTTGT. Translated, it gives CASSLVTSGGAHTGELFC.

The chain joins TRBV29-1 to TRBJ2-2; no clear D gene. The CDR3 extends over 13 amino acids. Germline CDR1 and CDR2: SQVTM and ANQGSEA. Trimming took off 5 bases at V and 0 bases at J, with 7 bases between the two ends. The CDR3 loop is CSVSISNTGELFF. In nucleotides, the CDR3 is TGCAGCGTTAGTATATCGAACACCGGGGAGCTGTTTTTT.

The V gene is TRBV10-3, the J gene TRBJ2-5, with no clear D. V lost 8 bases, J lost 4 bases, and 17 bases lay in between. The CDR3 contains 14 residues. The V gene's germline CDR1 is ENHRY and CDR2 SYGVKD. The CDR3 loop is CAISQNRLGETQYF. The CDR3 DNA reads as TGTGCCATCTCCCAGAACAGATTAGGAGAGACCCAGTACTTC.

In its sample, this clonotype was seen a few times. A read error may account for a junction end that differs from germline. The chain has TRBV5-6 and TRBJ2-5; possible D gene TRBD2, 5 bases. This CDR3 is built from 13 residues. Germline assignment: CDR1 SGHDT and CDR2 YYEEEE. CDR3: CACSLGSRETQYF. The CDR3 bases are TGTGCCTGCAGCTTGGGGAGTAGAGAGACCCAGTACTTC.

In its sample, this clonotype was seen a few times. This sequence joins TRBV7-3 and TRBJ2-3; possibly TRBD1 for D (6 bases). The V end lost 4 bases, the J end lost 1 base, and 12 bases lay between the germline ends. The germline gives CDR1 SGHTA, CDR2 FQGTGA. This CDR3 is 15 amino acids long. The CDR3 DNA reads as TGTGCCAGCAGCTCGACAGGCCACGGCACAGATACGCAGTATTTT. It is translated as CASSSTGHGTDTQYF.